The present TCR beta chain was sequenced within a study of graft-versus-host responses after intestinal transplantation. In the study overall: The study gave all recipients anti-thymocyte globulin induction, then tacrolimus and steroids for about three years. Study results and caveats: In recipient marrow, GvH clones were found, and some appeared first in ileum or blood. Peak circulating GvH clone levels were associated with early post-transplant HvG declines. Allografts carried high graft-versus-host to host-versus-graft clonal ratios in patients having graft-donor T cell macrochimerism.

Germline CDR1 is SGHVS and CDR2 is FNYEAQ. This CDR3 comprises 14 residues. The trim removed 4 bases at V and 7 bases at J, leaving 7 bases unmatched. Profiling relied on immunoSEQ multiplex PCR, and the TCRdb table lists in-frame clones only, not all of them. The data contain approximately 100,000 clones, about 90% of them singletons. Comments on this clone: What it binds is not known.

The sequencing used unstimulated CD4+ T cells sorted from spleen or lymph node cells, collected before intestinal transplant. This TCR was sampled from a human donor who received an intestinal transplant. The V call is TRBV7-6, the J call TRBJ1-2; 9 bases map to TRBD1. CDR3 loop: CASSSGQGYGGYTF. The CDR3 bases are TGTGCCAGCAGCTCGGGACAGGGATATGGTGGCTACACCTTC.